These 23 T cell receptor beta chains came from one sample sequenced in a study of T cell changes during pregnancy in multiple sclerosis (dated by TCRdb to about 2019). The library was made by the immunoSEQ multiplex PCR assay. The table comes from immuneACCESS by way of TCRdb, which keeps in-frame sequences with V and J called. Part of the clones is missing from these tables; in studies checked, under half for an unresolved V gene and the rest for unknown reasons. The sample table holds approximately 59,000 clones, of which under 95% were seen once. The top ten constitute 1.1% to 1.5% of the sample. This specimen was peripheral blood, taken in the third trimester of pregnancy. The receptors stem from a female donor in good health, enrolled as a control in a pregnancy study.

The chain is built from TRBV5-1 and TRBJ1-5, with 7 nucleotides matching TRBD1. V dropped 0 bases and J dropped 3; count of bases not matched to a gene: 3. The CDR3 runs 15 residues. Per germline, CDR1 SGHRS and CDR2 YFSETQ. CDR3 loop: CASSLEGGHNQPQHF. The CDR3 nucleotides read TGCGCCAGCAGCTTGGAAGGGGGCCACAATCAGCCCCAGCATTTT.

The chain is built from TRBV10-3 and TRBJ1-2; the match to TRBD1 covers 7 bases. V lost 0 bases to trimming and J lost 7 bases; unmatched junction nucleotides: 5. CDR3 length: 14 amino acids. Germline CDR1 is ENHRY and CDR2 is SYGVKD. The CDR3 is CAISESQGVTGYTF. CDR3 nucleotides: TGTGCCATCAGTGAGTCCCAGGGGGTTACTGGCTACACCTTC.

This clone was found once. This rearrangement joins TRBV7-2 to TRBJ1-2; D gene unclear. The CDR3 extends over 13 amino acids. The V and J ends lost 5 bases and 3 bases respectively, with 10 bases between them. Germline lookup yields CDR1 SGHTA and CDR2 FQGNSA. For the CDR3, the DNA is TGTGCCAGCAGCCCCACAGAAGACTATGGCTACACCTTC. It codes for CASSPTEDYGYTF.

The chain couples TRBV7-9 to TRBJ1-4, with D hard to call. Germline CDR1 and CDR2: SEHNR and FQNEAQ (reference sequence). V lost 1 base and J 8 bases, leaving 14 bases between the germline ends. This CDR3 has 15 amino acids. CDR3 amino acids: CASSLEAAGWEKLFF. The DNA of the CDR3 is TGTGCCAGCAGCTTAGAGGCTGCGGGGTGGGAAAAACTGTTTTTT.

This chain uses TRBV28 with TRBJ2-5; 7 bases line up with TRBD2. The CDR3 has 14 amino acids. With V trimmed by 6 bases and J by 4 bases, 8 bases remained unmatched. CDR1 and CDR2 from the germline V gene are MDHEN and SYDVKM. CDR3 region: CASSPTSMGETQYF. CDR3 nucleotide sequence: TGTGCCAGCAGCCCGACTAGCATGGGAGAGACCCAGTACTTC.

The CDR3 DNA sequence: TGTGCCAGCAGTCTAGGGGGGGGTACGCCCTACGAGCAGTACTTC. It translates to CASSLGGGTPYEQYF. V and J are TRBV28 and TRBJ2-7; weak D call: TRBD2 (7 bases). Trimming took off 5 bases at V and 2 bases at J, with 16 bases between the two ends. CDR1 is MDHEN, CDR2 SYDVKM, per germline. The length of the CDR3 is 15 residues. The full variable domain, with the rest looked up from reference TRBV28 and TRBJ2-7, is DVKVTQSSRYLVKRTGEKVFLECVQDMDHENMFWYRQDPGLGLRLIYFSYDVKMKEKGDIPEGYSVSREKKERFSLILESASTNQTSMYLCASSLGGGTPYEQYFGPGTRLTVT.

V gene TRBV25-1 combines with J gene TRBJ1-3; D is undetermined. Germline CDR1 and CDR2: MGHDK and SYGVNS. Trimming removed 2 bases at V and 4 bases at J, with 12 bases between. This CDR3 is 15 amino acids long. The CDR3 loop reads CASSEDLGRGNTIYF. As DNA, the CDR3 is TGTGCCAGCAGTGAAGATCTCGGCAGGGGAAACACCATATATTTT.

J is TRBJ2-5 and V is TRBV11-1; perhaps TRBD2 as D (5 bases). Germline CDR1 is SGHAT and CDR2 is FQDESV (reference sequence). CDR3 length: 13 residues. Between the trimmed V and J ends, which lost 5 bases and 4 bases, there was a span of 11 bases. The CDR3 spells CASSRGVGETQYF. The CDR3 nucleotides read TGTGCCAGCAGCCGGGGAGTGGGAGAGACCCAGTACTTC.

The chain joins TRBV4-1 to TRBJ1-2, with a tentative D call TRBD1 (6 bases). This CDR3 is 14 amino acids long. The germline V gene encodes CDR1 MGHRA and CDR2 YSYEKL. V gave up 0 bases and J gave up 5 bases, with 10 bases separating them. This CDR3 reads CASSQDNRAYGYTF. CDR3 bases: TGCGCCAGCAGCCAAGATAACAGGGCATATGGCTACACCTTC.

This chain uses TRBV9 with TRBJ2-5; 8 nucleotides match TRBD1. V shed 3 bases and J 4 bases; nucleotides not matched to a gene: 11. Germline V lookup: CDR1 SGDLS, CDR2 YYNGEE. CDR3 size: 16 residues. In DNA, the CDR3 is TGTGCCAGCAGCGCCGAGACAGGGGTAATGGGAGAGACCCAGTACTTC. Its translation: CASSAETGVMGETQYF.

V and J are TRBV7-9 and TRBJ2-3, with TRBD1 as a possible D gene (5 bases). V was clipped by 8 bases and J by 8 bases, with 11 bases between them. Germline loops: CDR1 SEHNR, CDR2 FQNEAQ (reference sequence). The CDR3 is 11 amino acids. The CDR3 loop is CASDSRGTQYF. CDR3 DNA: TGTGCCAGCGATTCAAGGGGTACGCAGTATTTT.

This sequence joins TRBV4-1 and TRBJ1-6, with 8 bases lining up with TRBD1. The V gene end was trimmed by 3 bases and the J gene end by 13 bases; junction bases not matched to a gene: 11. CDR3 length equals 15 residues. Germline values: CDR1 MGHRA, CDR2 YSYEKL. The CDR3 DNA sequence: TGCGCCAGCAGCCAGCAGGGACAGGTGGTCATTCCCCTCCACTTT. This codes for CASSQQGQVVIPLHF.

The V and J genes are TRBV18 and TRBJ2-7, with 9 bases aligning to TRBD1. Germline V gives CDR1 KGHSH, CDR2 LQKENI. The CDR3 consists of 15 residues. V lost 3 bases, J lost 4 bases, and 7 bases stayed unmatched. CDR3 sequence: CASSPPGTGTYEQYF. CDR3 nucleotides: TGTGCCAGCTCACCCCCCGGGACAGGGACGTACGAGCAGTACTTC. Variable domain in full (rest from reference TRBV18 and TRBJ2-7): NAGVMQNPRHLVRRRGQEARLRCSPMKGHSHVYWYRQLPEEGLKFMVYLQKENIIDESGMPKERFSAEFPKEGPSILRIQQVVRGDSAAYFCASSPPGTGTYEQYFGPGTRLTVT.

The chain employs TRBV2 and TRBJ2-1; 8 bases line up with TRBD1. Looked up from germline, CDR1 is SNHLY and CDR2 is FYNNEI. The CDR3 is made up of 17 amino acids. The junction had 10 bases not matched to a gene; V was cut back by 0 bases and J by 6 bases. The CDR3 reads CASSEARTATGVNEQFF. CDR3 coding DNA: TGTGCCAGCAGTGAAGCACGGACCGCGACAGGGGTCAATGAGCAGTTCTTC.

CDR3 region: CASSRTAGGEKLFF. The CDR3 nucleotides are TGTGCCAGCAGCAGGACAGCGGGGGGGGAAAAACTGTTTTTT. The chain links TRBV2 to TRBJ1-4; D perhaps matches TRBD1 (6 bases). Trimming took 6 bases from V and 8 from J, leaving 16 bases between them. This CDR3 is 14 amino acids long. Germline V lookup: CDR1 SNHLY, CDR2 FYNNEI.

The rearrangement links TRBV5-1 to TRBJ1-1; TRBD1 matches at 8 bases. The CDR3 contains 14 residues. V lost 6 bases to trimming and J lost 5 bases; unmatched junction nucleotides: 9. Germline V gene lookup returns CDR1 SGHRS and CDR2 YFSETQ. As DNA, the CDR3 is TGCGCCAGCAATAATGGACAGGGTTGGACTGAAGCTTTCTTT. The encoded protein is CASNNGQGWTEAFF.

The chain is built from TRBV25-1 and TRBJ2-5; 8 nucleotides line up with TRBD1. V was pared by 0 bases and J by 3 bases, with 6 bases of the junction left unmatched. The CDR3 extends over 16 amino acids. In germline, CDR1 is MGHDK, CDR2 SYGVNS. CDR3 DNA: TGTGCCAGCAGTGAATATCGGGCAGGGGGCGAAGAGACCCAGTACTTC. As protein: CASSEYRAGGEETQYF.

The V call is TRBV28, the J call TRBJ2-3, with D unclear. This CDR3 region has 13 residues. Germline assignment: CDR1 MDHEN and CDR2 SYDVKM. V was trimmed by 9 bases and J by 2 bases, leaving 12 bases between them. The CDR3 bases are TGTGCCAGTTCTGGCACAAACACAGATACGCAGTATTTT. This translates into CASSGTNTDTQYF.

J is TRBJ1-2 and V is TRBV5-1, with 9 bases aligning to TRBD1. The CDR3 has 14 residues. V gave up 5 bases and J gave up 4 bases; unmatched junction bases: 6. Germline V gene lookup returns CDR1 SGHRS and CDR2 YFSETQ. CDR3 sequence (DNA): TGCGCCAGCAGACTTACAGGGGGCGGCTATGGCTACACCTTC. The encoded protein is CASRLTGGGYGYTF.

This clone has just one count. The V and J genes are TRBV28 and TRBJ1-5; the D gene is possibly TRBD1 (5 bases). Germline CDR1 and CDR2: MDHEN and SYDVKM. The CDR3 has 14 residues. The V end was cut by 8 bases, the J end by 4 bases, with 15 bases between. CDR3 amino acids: CASARALQNQPQHF. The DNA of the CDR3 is TGTGCCAGCGCCAGGGCCTTACAAAATCAGCCCCAGCATTTT.

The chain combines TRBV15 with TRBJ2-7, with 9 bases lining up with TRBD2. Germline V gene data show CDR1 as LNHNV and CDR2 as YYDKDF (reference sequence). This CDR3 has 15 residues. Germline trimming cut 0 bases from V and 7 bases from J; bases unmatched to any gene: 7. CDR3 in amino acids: CATSRETSGPPEQYF. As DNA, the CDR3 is TGTGCCACCAGCAGAGAGACTAGCGGCCCCCCGGAGCAGTACTTC.

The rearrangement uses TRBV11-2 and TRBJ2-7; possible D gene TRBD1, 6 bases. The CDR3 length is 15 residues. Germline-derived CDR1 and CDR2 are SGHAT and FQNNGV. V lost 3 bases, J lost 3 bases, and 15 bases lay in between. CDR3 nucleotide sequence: TGTGCCAGCAGCTTGCGATACAGGGATAACTACGAGCAGTACTTC. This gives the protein CASSLRYRDNYEQYF. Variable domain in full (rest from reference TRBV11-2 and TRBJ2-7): EAGVAQSPRYKIIEKRQSVAFWCNPISGHATLYWYQQILGQGPKLLIQFQNNGVVDDSQLPKDRFSAERLKGVDSTLKIQPAKLEDSAVYLCASSLRYRDNYEQYFGPGTRLTVT.

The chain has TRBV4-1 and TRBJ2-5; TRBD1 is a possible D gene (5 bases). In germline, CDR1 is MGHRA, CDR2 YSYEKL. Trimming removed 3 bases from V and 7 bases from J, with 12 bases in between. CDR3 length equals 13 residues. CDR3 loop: CASSQGLQGTQYF. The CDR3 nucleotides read TGCGCCAGCAGCCAGGGGCTGCAGGGGACCCAGTACTTC.